This is a list of T cell receptor beta chains from one sample in a study of Graves' ophthalmopathy and Graves' hyperthyroidism. From the multiplex PCR reads, TCRdb called clonotypes with MiXCR, one entry per CDR3 protein. This sample has about 160,000 distinct CDR3 sequences, with approximately 40% found just once. The specimen sequenced was peripheral blood. The receptors were sampled from a man younger than 40 with Graves' ophthalmopathy. Each CDR3 is given with its conserved first and last residue. D genes are given only for firm matches. Part of the rows lack a size; the others show once, few, many or a class for expanded clones.

many	TRBD1	TRBV18	TRBJ1-1	TGTGCCAGCTCACCACGACAGGGGGCAAGAAACACTGAAGCTTTCTTT	CASSPRQGARNTEAFF
many	-	TRBV6-1	TRBJ1-2	TGTGCCAGCAGTGAAGACTATGGCTACACCTTC	CASSEDYGYTF
many	-	TRBV12-3/TRBV12-4	TRBJ1-1	TGTGCCAGCAGCCCGGCAGGGCCTGAAGCTTTCTTT	CASSPAGPEAFF
-	-	TRBV6-2/TRBV6-3	TRBJ2-7	TGTGCCACCCTTGGGAGTACTACTACTGAGCAATACTTC	CATLGSTTTEQYF
-	-	TRBV15	TRBJ2-5	TGTGCCACCAGCAGAGCCCAGAGGGTGGAGACCCAGTACTTC	CATSRAQRVETQYF
many	TRBD1	TRBV4-3	TRBJ1-1	TGCGCCAGCAGCCAACTTCAGGGGGGCGGCACTGAAGCTTTCTTT	CASSQLQGGGTEAFF
once	-	TRBV12-3/TRBV12-4	TRBJ2-7	TGTGCCAGCAGTTTATCTGGGCGAGGGACGGGGGTCTACGAGCAGTACTTC	CASSLSGRGTGVYEQYF
many	-	TRBV27	TRBJ2-7	TGTGCCAGCAGTTTATCCATGGGGCGGGCTGGCTACGAGCAGTACTTC	CASSLSMGRAGYEQYF
many	TRBD1	TRBV14	TRBJ1-2	TGTGCCAGCAGCCAAGACAGGGGGCAGGGTGGCTACACCTTC	CASSQDRGQGGYTF
many	TRBD1	TRBV6-2/TRBV6-3	TRBJ2-4	TGTGCCAGCAGTTTGACAGGGGGCAACATTCAGTACTTC	CASSLTGGNIQYF
-	TRBD1	TRBV30	TRBJ1-2	TGTGCCTGGAATAAACAGGGGTGGAACTATGGCTACACCTTC	CAWNKQGWNYGYTF
-	-	TRBV28	TRBJ1-3	TGTGCCAGCAGTTCACCCCAGCCCAGCCTACGGAACACCATATATTTT	CASSSPQPSLRNTIYF
-	-	TRBV4-1	TRBJ2-7	TGCGCCAGCAGCCAAGCAGGTCAGGGGTGGGAGCAGTACTTC	CASSQAGQGWEQYF
-	TRBD1	TRBV29-1	TRBJ2-5	TGCAGCGTGGTCCTCACAGGGGTAGAGACCCAGTACTTC	CSVVLTGVETQYF
few	TRBD2	TRBV6-5	TRBJ2-7	TGTGCCAGCAGTTACGGTCCCACCGGGACTAGCTCCTACGAGCAGTACTTC	CASSYGPTGTSSYEQYF
-	-	TRBV6-1	TRBJ1-5	TGTGCCAGCAGTGAAGGGCAACATAGCAATCAGCCCCAGCATTTT	CASSEGQHSNQPQHF
many	TRBD1	TRBV11-3	TRBJ2-7	TGTGCCAGCAGCTTACCGACAGGGGGTAACTACGAGCAGTACTTC	CASSLPTGGNYEQYF
few	TRBD1	TRBV6-5	TRBJ2-7	TGTGCCAGCAGTTACTCCCGGGACAGGGGTGGCGAGCAGTACTTC	CASSYSRDRGGEQYF
many	TRBD1	TRBV28	TRBJ1-2	TGTGCCAGCAGTTCCCTGGGACAGGCCTTCAACTATGGCTACACCTTC	CASSSLGQAFNYGYTF
-	-	TRBV7-2	TRBJ1-1	TGTGCCAGCAGCGTTGCGGGACACGGATGGTCTGAAGCTTTCTTT	CASSVAGHGWSEAFF
many	TRBD1	TRBV4-3	TRBJ1-1	TGCGCCAGCAGCCAAGATTGGACAGGGCGCGGCACTGAAGCTTTCTTT	CASSQDWTGRGTEAFF
-	-	TRBV12-5	TRBJ1-1	TGTGCTAGTGGTCCCCGGGCCCACACTGAAGCTTTCTTT	CASGPRAHTEAFF
-	TRBD1	TRBV11-1	TRBJ1-1	TGTGCCAGCAGCCCCAGAGGCGGACAGGGGGAGACTGAAGCTTTCTTT	CASSPRGGQGETEAFF
-	TRBD2	TRBV25-1	TRBJ2-5	TGTGCCAGCAGCCGCGGACTAGCGGGAGTAGGGGAGACCCAGTACTTC	CASSRGLAGVGETQYF
-	TRBD2	TRBV5-1	TRBJ2-7	TGCGCCAGCAGCCAAATTCTCAGCGGGAGTTACGAGCAGTACTTC	CASSQILSGSYEQYF
-	-	TRBV7-8	TRBJ2-7	TGTGCCAGCAGCCCTCAGAGGGCTCCAACCTACGAGCAGTACTTC	CASSPQRAPTYEQYF
many	-	TRBV27	TRBJ1-5	TGTGCCAGCAGTTTATTGGGAGGGACCTCCAATCAGCCCCAGCATTTT	CASSLLGGTSNQPQHF
-	-	TRBV6-2/TRBV6-3	TRBJ1-1	TGTGCCAGCAGCCTCGAGGGATTCGAAGCTTTCTTT	CASSLEGFEAFF
few	-	TRBV9	TRBJ2-7	TGTGCCAGCAGCGTCTCCAGCGAGCAGTACTTC	CASSVSSEQYF
many	TRBD1	TRBV28	TRBJ2-7	TGTGCCAGCAGTTTAATGGGACAGCACTACGAGCAGTACTTC	CASSLMGQHYEQYF
many	-	TRBV7-2	TRBJ1-6	TGTGCCAGCAATCCACAGGGAGGGTCACCCCTCCACTTT	CASNPQGGSPLHF
many	TRBD1	TRBV4-2	TRBJ1-1	TGTGCCAGCACCAAAGAGGGGGCGGGGTTCTTGAACACTGAAGCTTTCTTT	CASTKEGAGFLNTEAFF
-	-	TRBV6-2/TRBV6-3	TRBJ2-5	TGTGCCAGCAGGATACTAGTTGTTGAGACCCAGTACTTC	CASRILVVETQYF
many	-	TRBV25-1	TRBJ2-7	TGTGCCGCCCAGGGGAATTCCTACGAGCAGTACTTC	CAAQGNSYEQYF
many	-	TRBV6-2/TRBV6-3	TRBJ2-7	TGTGCCAGCAGTTCTATATCCCTGGGACCGCCCTACGAGCAGTACTTC	CASSSISLGPPYEQYF
many	-	TRBV28	TRBJ2-5	TGTGCCAGCAGTTTGGGGGCTCTGGAGACCCAGTACTTC	CASSLGALETQYF
few	-	TRBV12-3/TRBV12-4	TRBJ2-7	TGTGCCAGCAGTTTACAGGGACACGGTTACGAGCAGTACTTC	CASSLQGHGYEQYF
-	-	TRBV7-8	TRBJ2-7	TGTGCCAGCAGCTTAAGGATTGCCTACGAGCAGTACTTC	CASSLRIAYEQYF
-	TRBD2	TRBV6-1	TRBJ2-7	TGTGCCAGCAACCAAATCCTAGCGGGAGGCTACGAGCAGTACTTC	CASNQILAGGYEQYF
once	-	TRBV11-3	TRBJ1-1	TGTGCCAGCAGCTTAGCAACAGGGAATGAAGCTTTCTTT	CASSLATGNEAFF
once	TRBD1	TRBV20-1	TRBJ2-5	TGCAGTGCTAGAGAATTTCAGGGGGAACAGTACTTC	CSAREFQGEQYF
many	TRBD1	TRBV11-2	TRBJ1-5	TGTGCCAGCAGCTTCCACGGACAGGGTTTAGGACAGCCCCAGCATTTT	CASSFHGQGLGQPQHF
many	-	TRBV12-3/TRBV12-4	TRBJ2-7	TGTGCCAGCAGCCCGGGACGGACCTACGAGCAGTACTTC	CASSPGRTYEQYF
-	TRBD2	TRBV6-5	TRBJ2-7	TGTGCCAGCAGTTCCGGGACTAGCGGTTACAACGAGCAGTACTTC	CASSSGTSGYNEQYF
-	-	TRBV19	TRBJ1-1	TGTGCCAGTAGTCGGAAAGTTTGGGTTACTGAAGCTTTCTTT	CASSRKVWVTEAFF
many	-	TRBV7-2	TRBJ1-3	TGTGCCAGCAGTTTCGAAGGGAACACCATATATTTT	CASSFEGNTIYF
-	-	TRBV7-2	TRBJ2-7	TGTGCCAGCAGCTCGGACGGGAGCTCCTACGAGCAGTACTTC	CASSSDGSSYEQYF
many	TRBD1	TRBV20-1	TRBJ1-5	TGCAGTGCTAGAGCCAGACAGGGAGGGCGCCAGCCCCAGCATTTT	CSARARQGGRQPQHF
many	TRBD1	TRBV12-3/TRBV12-4	TRBJ1-5	TGTGCCAGCAGTCACGGGACAGTTAGCAATCAGCCCCAGCATTTT	CASSHGTVSNQPQHF
-	-	TRBV12-5	TRBJ2-7	TGTGCTAGCGGACACCCCTTGAGGCAGCAGTACTTC	CASGHPLRQQYF